The clone carrying this TCR beta chain appeared a few times. Its antigen remains unidentified. Treatment meaning: oral pan-JAK inhibitor, 5-10 mg twice daily. Using a FACSAria, the CD4+ and CD8+ T cells were sorted from the PBMCs. The data were taken from a study of CD8+ T cells in alopecia areata. Study overall: Those patients who were treated received oral tofacitinib, which was given at 5 to 10 mg twice daily for moderate-to-severe alopecia areata.

Extraction of RNA preceded its reverse transcription into cDNA, which served as the sequencing template. TCRdb's copy holds only in-frame clones and misses some; the assay was immunoSEQ multiplex PCR. The sample contains some 210,000 clones, 66% of which appear only once. Germline CDR1 and CDR2: SGHTA and FQGTGA. The CDR3 is made up of 14 amino acids. Between the trimmed V and J ends, which lost 2 bases and 5 bases, there was a span of 7 bases. Study conclusions and caveats: Clonality exceeded that of normal scalp in lesional scalp, most notably in alopecia totalis/universalis. Scalp clonality and expanded CD8+ clones among the top 100 showed significant decreases with tofacitinib.

V usage is TRBV7-3 and J usage is TRBJ1-6; no clear D gene. This TCR was sampled from a human donor with alopecia areata. The starting material was CD4+ T cells sorted from blood, obtained at week 44, from a patient treated with tofacitinib. The CDR3 nucleotides are TGTGCCAGCAGCTTAGGAACAGATAATTCACCCCTCCACTTT. Encoded protein: CASSLGTDNSPLHF.